This TCR beta chain was documented in a study of identical twins. Study-wide results and caveats: These conclusions were based on statistical analysis (cross-sectional, not following the same donors). Within beta out-of-frame sequences, the excess sharing observed between twins was weaker.

This CDR3 is 15 amino acids long. CDR1 is LNHDA and CDR2 is SQIVND in the germline V gene (reference sequence). The V gene lost 0 bases and the J gene lost 0 bases, with 8 bases spanning the gap. MiXCR was run by TCRdb on the 5' RACE reads, yielding one entry per CDR3 protein. The sample includes 700,000 or so distinct CDR3 sequences, over 8.5% of them seen just once. As regards this clonotype: Its antigen remains unknown.

Every sampled donor was Caucasian and healthy. This sample was shared with a second study, whose subject was yellow fever vaccine responses in identical twins.

The source of this sequence is a woman aged 18-30 years in good health. The chain joins TRBV19 to TRBJ1-1; D may be TRBD1 (5 bases). Specimen: PBMCs. The CDR3 region is CASSIDETVNTEAFF. In DNA, the CDR3 is TGTGCCAGTAGTATAGATGAGACAGTGAACACTGAAGCTTTCTTT.